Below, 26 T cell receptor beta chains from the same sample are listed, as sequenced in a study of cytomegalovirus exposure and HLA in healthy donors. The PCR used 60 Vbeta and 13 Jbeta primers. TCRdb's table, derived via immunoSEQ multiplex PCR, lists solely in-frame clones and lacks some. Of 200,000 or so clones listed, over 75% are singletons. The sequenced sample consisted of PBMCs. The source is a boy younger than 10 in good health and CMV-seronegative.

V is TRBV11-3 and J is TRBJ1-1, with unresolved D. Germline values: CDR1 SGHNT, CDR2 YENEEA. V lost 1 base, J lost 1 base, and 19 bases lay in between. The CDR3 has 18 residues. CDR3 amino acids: CASSLGVYAADRNTEAFF. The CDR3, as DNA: TGTGCCAGCAGCTTAGGAGTCTACGCGGCAGATCGGAACACTGAAGCTTTCTTT.

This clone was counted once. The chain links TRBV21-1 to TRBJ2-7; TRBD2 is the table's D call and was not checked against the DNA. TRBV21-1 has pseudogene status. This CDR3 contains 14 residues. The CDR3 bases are TGTGCCATACCCCGACGGACTGAAACCTACGAGCAGTACTTC. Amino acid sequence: CAIPRRTETYEQYF.

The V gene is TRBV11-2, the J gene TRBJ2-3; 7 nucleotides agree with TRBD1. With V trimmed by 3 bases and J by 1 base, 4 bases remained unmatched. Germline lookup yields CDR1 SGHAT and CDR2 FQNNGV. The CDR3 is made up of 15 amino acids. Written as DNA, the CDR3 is TGTGCCAGCAGCTTCAACAGGGGAGGCACAGATACGCAGTATTTT. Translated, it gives CASSFNRGGTDTQYF.

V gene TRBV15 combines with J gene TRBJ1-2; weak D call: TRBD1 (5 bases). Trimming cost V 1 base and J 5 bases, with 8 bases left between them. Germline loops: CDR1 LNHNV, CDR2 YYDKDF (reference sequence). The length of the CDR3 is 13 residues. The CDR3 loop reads CATSRGQFYGYTF. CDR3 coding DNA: TGTGCCACCAGCAGAGGACAGTTTTATGGCTACACCTTC.

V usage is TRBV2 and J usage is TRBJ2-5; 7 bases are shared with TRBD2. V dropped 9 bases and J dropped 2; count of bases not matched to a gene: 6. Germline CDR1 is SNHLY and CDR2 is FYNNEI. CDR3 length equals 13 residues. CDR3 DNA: TGTGCCAGTACCCGGGGGGAACAAGAGACCCAGTACTTC. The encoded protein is CASTRGEQETQYF.

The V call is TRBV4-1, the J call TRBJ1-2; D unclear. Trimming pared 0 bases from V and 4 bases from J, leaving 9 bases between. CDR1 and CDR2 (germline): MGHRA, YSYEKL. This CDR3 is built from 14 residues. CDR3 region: CASSQDLRGYGYTF. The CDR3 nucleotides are TGCGCCAGCAGCCAAGATCTTCGGGGCTATGGCTACACCTTC.

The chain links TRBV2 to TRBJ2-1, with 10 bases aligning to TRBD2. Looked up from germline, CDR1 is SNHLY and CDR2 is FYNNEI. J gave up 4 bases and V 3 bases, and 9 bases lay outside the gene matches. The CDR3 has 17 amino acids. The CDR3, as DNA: TGTGCCAGCAGTGAGGTAGCGGGGGGCCTTGTTTACAATGAGCAGTTCTTC. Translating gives CASSEVAGGLVYNEQFF.

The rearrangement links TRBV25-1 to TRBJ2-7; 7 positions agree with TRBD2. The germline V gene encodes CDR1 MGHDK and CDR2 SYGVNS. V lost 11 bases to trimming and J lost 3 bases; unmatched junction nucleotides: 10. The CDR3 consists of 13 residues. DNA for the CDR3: TGTGCCGGTGGGAGGGTTATCAACTACGAGCAGTACTTC. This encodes CAGGRVINYEQYF.

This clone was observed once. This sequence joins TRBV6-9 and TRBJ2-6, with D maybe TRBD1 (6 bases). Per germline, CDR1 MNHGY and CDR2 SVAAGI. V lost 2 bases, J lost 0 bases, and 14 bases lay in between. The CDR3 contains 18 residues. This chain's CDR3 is CASSYNGQILSGANVLTF. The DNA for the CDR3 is TGTGCCAGCAGTTATAACGGACAGATCCTCTCTGGGGCCAACGTCCTGACTTTC.

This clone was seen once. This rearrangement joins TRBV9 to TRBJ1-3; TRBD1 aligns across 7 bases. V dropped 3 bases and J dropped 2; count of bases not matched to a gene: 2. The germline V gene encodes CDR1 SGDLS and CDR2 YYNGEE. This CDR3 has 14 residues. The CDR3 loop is CASSADRAGNTIYF. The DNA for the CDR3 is TGTGCCAGCAGCGCCGACAGGGCTGGAAACACCATATATTTT.

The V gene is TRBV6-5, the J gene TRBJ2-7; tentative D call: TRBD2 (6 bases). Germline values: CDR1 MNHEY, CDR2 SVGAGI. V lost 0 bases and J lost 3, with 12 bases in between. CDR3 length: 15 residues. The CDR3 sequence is CASSYSGLQNYEQYF. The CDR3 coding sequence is TGTGCCAGCAGTTACTCGGGACTCCAGAACTACGAGCAGTACTTC.

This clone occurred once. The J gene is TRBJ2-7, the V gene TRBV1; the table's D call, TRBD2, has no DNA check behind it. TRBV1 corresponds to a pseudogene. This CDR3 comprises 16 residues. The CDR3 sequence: CTSSPEGGPSSYEQYF. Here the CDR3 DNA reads TGCACCAGCAGCCCCGAGGGGGGGCCTAGCTCCTACGAGCAGTACTTC.

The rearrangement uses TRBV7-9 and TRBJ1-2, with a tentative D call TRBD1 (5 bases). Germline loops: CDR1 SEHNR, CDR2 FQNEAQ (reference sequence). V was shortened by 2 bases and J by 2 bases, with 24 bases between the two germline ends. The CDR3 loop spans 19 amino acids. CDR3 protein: CASSLSGSREVMRNYGYTF. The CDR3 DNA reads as TGTGCCAGCAGCTTATCGGGGAGCAGGGAGGTGATGCGGAACTATGGCTACACCTTC. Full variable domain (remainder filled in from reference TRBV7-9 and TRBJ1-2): DTGVSQNPRHKITKRGQNVTFRCDPISEHNRLYWYRQTLGQGPEFLTYFQNEAQLEKSRLLSDRFSAERPKGSFSTLEIQRTEQGDSAMYLCASSLSGSREVMRNYGYTFGSGTRLTVV.

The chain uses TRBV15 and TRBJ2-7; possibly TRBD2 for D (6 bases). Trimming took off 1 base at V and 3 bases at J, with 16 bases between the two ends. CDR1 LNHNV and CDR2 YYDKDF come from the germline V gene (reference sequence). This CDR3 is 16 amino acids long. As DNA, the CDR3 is TGTGCCACCAGCAGAGGGAGGGTGGGGCATTTCTACGAGCAGTACTTC. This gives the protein CATSRGRVGHFYEQYF.

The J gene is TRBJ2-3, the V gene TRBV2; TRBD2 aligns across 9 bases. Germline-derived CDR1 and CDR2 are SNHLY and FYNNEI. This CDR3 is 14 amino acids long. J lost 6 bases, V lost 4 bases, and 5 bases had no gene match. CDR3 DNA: TGTGCCAGCAGTGCCCGGCGGGGGGGGGATACGCAGTATTTT. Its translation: CASSARRGGDTQYF.

The CDR3 sequence: CASIRPGTGYGYTF. In DNA, the CDR3 is TGTGCCAGCATCAGGCCAGGGACAGGCTATGGCTACACCTTC. V gene TRBV7-2 combines with J gene TRBJ1-2, with 8 bases that match TRBD1. In germline, CDR1 is SGHTA, CDR2 FQGNSA. CDR3 length: 14 residues. With V trimmed by 7 bases and J by 4 bases, 8 bases remained unmatched.

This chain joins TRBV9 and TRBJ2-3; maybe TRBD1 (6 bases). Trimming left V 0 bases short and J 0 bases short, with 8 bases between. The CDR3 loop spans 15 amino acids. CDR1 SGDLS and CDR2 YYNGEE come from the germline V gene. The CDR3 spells CASSVGGQSTDTQYF. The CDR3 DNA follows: TGTGCCAGCAGCGTAGGTGGACAGAGCACAGATACGCAGTATTTT. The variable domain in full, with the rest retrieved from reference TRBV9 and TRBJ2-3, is DSGVTQTPKHLITATGQRVTLRCSPRSGDLSVYWYQQSLDQGLQFLIQYYNGEERAKGNILERFSAQQFPDLHSELNLSSLELGDSALYFCASSVGGQSTDTQYFGPGTRLTVL.

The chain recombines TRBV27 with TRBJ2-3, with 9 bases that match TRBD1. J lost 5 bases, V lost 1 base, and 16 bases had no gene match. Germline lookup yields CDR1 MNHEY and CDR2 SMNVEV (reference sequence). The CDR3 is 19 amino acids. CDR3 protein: CASSLFSYQGQGGGDTQYF. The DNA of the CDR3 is TGTGCCAGCAGTTTATTTTCTTATCAGGGACAGGGCGGAGGAGATACGCAGTATTTT.

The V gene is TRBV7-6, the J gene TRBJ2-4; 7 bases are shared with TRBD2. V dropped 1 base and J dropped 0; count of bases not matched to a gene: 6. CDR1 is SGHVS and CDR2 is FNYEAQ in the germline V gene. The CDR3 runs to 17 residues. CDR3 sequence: CASSLGGGGRAKNIQYF. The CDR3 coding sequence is TGTGCCAGCAGCTTAGGAGGAGGCGGGAGAGCCAAAAACATTCAGTACTTC.

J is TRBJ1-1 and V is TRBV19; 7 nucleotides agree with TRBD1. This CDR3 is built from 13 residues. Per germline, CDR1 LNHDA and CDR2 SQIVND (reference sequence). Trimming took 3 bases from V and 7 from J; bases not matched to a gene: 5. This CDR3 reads CASSMQGVVEAFF. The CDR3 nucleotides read TGTGCCAGTAGTATGCAGGGGGTGGTTGAAGCTTTCTTT.

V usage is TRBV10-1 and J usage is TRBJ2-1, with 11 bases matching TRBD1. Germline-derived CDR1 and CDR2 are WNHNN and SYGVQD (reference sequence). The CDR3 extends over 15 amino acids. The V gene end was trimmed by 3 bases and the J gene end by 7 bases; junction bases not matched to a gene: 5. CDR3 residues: CASSDDGTGGNEQFF. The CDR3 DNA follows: TGCGCCAGCAGTGACGACGGGACAGGGGGAAATGAGCAGTTCTTC.

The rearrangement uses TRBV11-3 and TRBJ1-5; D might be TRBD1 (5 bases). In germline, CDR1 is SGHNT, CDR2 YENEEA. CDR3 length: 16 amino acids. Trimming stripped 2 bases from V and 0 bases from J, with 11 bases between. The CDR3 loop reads CASSLLGAISNQPQHF. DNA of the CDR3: TGTGCCAGCAGCTTACTAGGGGCAATTAGCAATCAGCCCCAGCATTTT.

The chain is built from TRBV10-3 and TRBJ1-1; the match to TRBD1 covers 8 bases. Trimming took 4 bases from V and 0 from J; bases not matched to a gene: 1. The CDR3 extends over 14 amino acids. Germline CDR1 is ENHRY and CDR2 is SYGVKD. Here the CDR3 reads CAISGTGLNTEAFF. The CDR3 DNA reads TGTGCCATCAGTGGGACAGGGCTGAACACTGAAGCTTTCTTT.

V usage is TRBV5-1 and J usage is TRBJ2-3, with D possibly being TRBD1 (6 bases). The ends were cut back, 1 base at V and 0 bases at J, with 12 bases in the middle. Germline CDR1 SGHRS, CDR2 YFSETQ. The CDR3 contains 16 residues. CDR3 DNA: TGCGCCAGCAGCTTGATCGGACAGCAAAGCACAGATACGCAGTATTTT. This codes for CASSLIGQQSTDTQYF.

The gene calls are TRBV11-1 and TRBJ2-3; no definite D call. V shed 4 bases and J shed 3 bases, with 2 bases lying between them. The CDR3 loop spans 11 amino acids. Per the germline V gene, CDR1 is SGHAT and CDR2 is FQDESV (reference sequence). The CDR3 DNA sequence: TGTGCCAGCAGCTCTACAGATACGCAGTATTTT. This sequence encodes CASSSTDTQYF.

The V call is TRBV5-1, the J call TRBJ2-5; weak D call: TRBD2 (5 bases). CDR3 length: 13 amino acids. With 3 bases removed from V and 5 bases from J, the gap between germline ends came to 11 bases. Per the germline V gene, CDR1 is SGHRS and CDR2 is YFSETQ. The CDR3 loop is CASSSYRGETQYF. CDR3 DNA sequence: TGCGCCAGCAGCTCATATCGAGGGGAGACCCAGTACTTC.